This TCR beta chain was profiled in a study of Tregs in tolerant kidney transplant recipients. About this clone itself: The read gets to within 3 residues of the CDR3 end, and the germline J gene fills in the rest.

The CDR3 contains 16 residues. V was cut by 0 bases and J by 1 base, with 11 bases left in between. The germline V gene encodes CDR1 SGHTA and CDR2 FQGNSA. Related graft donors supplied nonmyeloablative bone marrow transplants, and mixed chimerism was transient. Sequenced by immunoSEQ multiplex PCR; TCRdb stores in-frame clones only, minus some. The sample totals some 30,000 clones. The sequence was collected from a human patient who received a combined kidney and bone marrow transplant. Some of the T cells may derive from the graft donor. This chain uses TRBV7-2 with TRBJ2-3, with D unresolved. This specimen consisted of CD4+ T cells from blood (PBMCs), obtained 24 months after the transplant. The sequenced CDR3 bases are TGTGCCAGCAGCTTAGCGTCAATAGCAGGCACAGATACG. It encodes CASSLASIAGTDT. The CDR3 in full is CASSLASIAGTDTQYF. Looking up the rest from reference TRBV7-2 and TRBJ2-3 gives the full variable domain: GAGVSQSPSNKVTEKGKDVELRCDPISGHTALYWYRQSLGQGLEFLIYFQGNSAPDKSGLPSDRFSAERTGGSVSTLTIQRTQQEDSAVYLCASSLASIAGTDTQYFGPGTRLTVL.